This T cell receptor beta chain was recovered during a study of OX40 agonist ivuxolimab in advanced cancers. Study-level background: Intravenous ivuxolimab was administered to patients every 2 weeks at 0.01 to 10 mg/kg. Whole-study results and caveats: CD4+ and CD8+ blood T cells expanded clonally by week 6 at 0.1 to 3.0 mg/kg.

Blood got drawn at baseline, again on cycle 4 day 1, and then on cycle 7 day 1. Libraries were prepared by immunoSEQ multiplex PCR; TCRdb keeps only in-frame clonotypes and omits some of them. The repertoire holds about 67,000 clones, with over 75% as singletons. This CDR3 is built from 12 residues. Germline CDR1 SNHLY, CDR2 FYNNEI. V lost 6 bases, J lost 7 bases, and 12 bases lay in between. There are a few counts of this clone. Antigen: not known. The sequences come from CD4+ or CD8+ T cells sorted from blood, collected in a trial of the OX40 agonist ivuxolimab. The genes are TRBV2 and TRBJ2-5, with D unclear. This TCR was sampled from an adult with an advanced solid tumor such as melanoma, head and neck, liver or kidney cancer. The chain's CDR3 is CASSPLKGTQYF. CDR3 bases: TGTGCCAGCAGCCCACTCAAGGGGACCCAGTACTTC.